Presented here are 12 T cell receptor beta chains from one specimen sequenced in a study of cytomegalovirus exposure and HLA in healthy donors. It was with 60 Vbeta and 13 Jbeta primers that the PCR ran. Profiled with immunoSEQ multiplex PCR; TCRdb holds only in-frame clones, not every one. Of roughly 130,000 clones in the sample, about 80% were seen once. The source material was PBMCs. These receptors were obtained from a man in his forties or fifties in good health and CMV-seronegative.

The genes are TRBV19 and TRBJ2-5; TRBD1 aligns across 9 bases. Germline V CDR1 and CDR2: LNHDA, SQIVND (reference sequence). J was trimmed by 3 bases and V by 6 bases; bases with no gene match: 14. This CDR3 is 17 amino acids long. Written as DNA, the CDR3 is TGTGCCAGTAGCCTTCGAGGACAGGGGTACAACAAAGAGACCCAGTACTTC. It encodes CASSLRGQGYNKETQYF.

This clone was counted a single time. This chain joins TRBV2 and TRBJ2-1; 7 positions agree with TRBD2. Germline-derived CDR1 and CDR2 are SNHLY and FYNNEI. The length of the CDR3 is 11 residues. Trimming removed 6 bases from V and 11 bases from J; junction bases left unmatched: 4. In DNA, the CDR3 is TGTGCCAGCAGCGCCGGGAGGCAGCAGTTCTTC. This gives the protein CASSAGRQQFF.

The CDR3 DNA is TGTGCCAGCAGGACTACAGGGGGTAGTCAGCCCCAGCATTTT. This sequence encodes CASRTTGGSQPQHF. The chain uses TRBV28 and TRBJ1-5, with 8 bases fitting TRBD1. Germline-derived CDR1 and CDR2 are MDHEN and SYDVKM. The V segment lost 6 bases and the J segment 6 bases; nucleotides outside the gene matches: 7. The CDR3 covers 14 residues.

The chain employs TRBV15 and TRBJ1-2; D perhaps matches TRBD1 (5 bases). There are 13 residues in the CDR3. Trimming removed 8 bases from V and 6 bases from J, with 16 bases in between. Germline-derived CDR1 and CDR2 are LNHNV and YYDKDF (reference sequence). This CDR3 is CATRSVGGDGYTF. CDR3 nucleotide sequence: TGTGCCACCCGCTCGGTGGGGGGGGATGGCTACACCTTC.

CDR3 in DNA: TGCGCCAGCAGCCATTATGGACTAGCGGGAAACACAGATACGCAGTATTTT. Translation: CASSHYGLAGNTDTQYF. The gene calls are TRBV4-1 and TRBJ2-3; 12 nucleotides line up with TRBD2. With V trimmed by 3 bases and J by 2 bases, 6 bases remained unmatched. This CDR3 is 17 amino acids long. Per germline, CDR1 MGHRA and CDR2 YSYEKL.

A few counts support this clone. This chain links TRBV6-5 with TRBJ2-1; 7 nucleotides line up with TRBD1. In germline, CDR1 is MNHEY, CDR2 SVGAGI. With V trimmed by 9 bases and J by 1 base, 9 bases remained unmatched. The CDR3 consists of 15 residues. CDR3 sequence reads: CARIRGLWSYNEQFF. The CDR3 DNA sequence: TGTGCCAGGATAAGGGGGCTGTGGTCCTACAATGAGCAGTTCTTC.

Comments on this clone: The final CDR3 position lacks the conserved phenylalanine or tryptophan, pointing to a likely read error. The DNA is left out, because the CDR3 cannot be placed on it with certainty; the CDR3 is given as TCRdb lists it. The chain has TRBV30 and TRBJ1-1; the DNA was not used to check the table's D call, TRBD1. Germline V gene sequence: CDR1 GTSNPN, CDR2 SVGIG (reference sequence). Termini included, the CDR3 measures 12 amino acids. The CDR3 loop reads CAWNRVNTEALV.

The chain has TRBV2 and TRBJ2-5; tentative D call: TRBD2 (6 bases). The V end lost 3 bases, the J end lost 5 bases, and 10 bases lay between the germline ends. This CDR3 has 13 amino acids. Per germline, CDR1 SNHLY and CDR2 FYNNEI. The CDR3 loop reads CASSDRAGETQYF. The CDR3 DNA follows: TGTGCCAGCAGTGATAGGGCGGGGGAGACCCAGTACTTC.

CDR3 sequence (DNA): TGTGCCAGCAGTAAACTGGTGGGAGGGGGGTACGAGCAGTACTTC. Its protein is CASSKLVGGGYEQYF. The chain couples TRBV27 to TRBJ2-7; maybe TRBD2 (7 bases). The germline V gene encodes CDR1 MNHEY and CDR2 SMNVEV (reference sequence). This CDR3 is built from 15 residues. V dropped 5 bases and J dropped 4 bases, with 18 bases sitting between them.

V and J are TRBV10-3 and TRBJ1-4; TRBD1 matches 8 bases. The germline gives CDR1 ENHRY, CDR2 SYGVKD. The CDR3 has 14 amino acids. V was clipped by 4 bases and J by 8 bases; unmatched bases: 6. The CDR3 spells CAISALGTGEKLFF. The CDR3 nucleotides read TGTGCCATCAGTGCGCTCGGGACAGGCGAAAAACTGTTTTTT.

The V call is TRBV28, the J call TRBJ1-5; TRBD1 might be the D (5 bases). CDR1 is MDHEN and CDR2 is SYDVKM in the germline V gene. With 6 bases removed from V and 0 bases from J, the gap between germline ends came to 15 bases. This CDR3 has 16 amino acids. DNA of the CDR3: TGTGCCAGCAGGCCCCTGGGGCTGAATAGCAATCAGCCCCAGCATTTT. Translated, it gives CASRPLGLNSNQPQHF.

The J gene is TRBJ2-7, the V gene TRBV18; TRBD2 aligns across 9 bases. This CDR3 region has 15 residues. V trimming: 2 bases; J trimming: 6 bases; junction bases outside the gene matches: 8. Germline CDR1 is KGHSH and CDR2 is LQKENI. The CDR3 bases are TGTGCCAGCTCACCAGGAGCGGGCGGGGGGGCCGAGCAGTACTTC. It codes for CASSPGAGGGAEQYF.